This T cell receptor (beta chain) stems from a study of blood T cell repertoires in COVID-19. Across the study: The United States, Italy and Spain supplied acute and convalescent COVID-19 samples.

The germline gives CDR1 SQVTM, CDR2 ANQGSEA. V shed 4 bases and J 2 bases; nucleotides not matched to a gene: 11. This CDR3 has 16 residues. In the authors' workflow: Estimation of nucleated cell counts relied on the amplification of reference gene primers. Generated by immunoSEQ multiplex PCR, the TCRdb table keeps only in-frame clones and is missing some. The V and J calls and clone size come from that table; D and trimming were worked out from the DNA. The repertoire has 100,000 to 120,000 clones, 80% to 90% of them found once; the top ten carry approximately 9%. The receptor was derived from a woman in her 70s with acute or convalescent COVID-19. The material sequenced was peripheral blood. The chain has TRBV29-1 and TRBJ2-3; 8 nucleotides match TRBD2. The DNA for the CDR3 is TGCAGCGTTGTGCGTGCGGCGGGAGGACCCACAGATACGCAGTATTTT. It specifies CSVVRAAGGPTDTQYF.